The source of this T cell receptor beta chain is a study of T cell repertoires in cytomegalovirus infection. Turning to the study itself: Public TCR beta signatures indicated both CMV infection and matching HLA type. Study results and caveats: Dominant in the ex vivo response were TCR beta clonotypes restricted by HLA-C and specific for CMV.

This clonotype was detected a few times. Its target is not known. Germline assignment: CDR1 SEHNR and CDR2 FQNEAQ (reference sequence). The CDR3 sequence is 13 residues long. The V and J ends lost 1 base and 6 bases respectively, with 10 bases between them. A single record per CDR3 protein comes from TCRdb applying MiXCR to the reads. The sample lists about 740,000 distinct CDR3 sequences, roughly 36% occurring once. The sequence was collected from a human donor in good health (CMV status not recorded). Some clones in this sample may be carry-over from other donors' samples. The chain employs TRBV7-9 and TRBJ2-7, with D unresolved. The sequencing sample was made of PBMCs. CDR3: CASSLGLDGEQYF. In DNA form, the CDR3 reads TGTGCCAGCAGCTTAGGATTAGATGGCGAGCAGTACTTC.